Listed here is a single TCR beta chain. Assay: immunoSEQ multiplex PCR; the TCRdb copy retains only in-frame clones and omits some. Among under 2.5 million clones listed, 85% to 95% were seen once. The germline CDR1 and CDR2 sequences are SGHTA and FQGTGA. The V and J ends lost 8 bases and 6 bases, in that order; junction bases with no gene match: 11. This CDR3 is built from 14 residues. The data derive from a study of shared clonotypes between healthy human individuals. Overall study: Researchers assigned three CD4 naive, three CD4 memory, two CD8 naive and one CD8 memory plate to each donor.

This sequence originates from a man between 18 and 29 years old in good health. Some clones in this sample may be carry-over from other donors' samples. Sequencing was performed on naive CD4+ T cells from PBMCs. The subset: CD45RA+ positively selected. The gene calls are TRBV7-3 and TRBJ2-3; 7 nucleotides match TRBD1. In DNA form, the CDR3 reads TGTGCCAGCCGCCGGGACAGTCAAAAGGATACGCAGTATTTT. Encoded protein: CASRRDSQKDTQYF.